The 9 T cell receptor beta chains in this list originate from one sample, sequenced in a study of shared clonotypes between healthy human individuals. The protocol was immunoSEQ multiplex PCR, while the TCRdb copy is restricted to in-frame clones and leaves out a portion. The repertoire holds 1.5 million to 1.9 million clones, with roughly 98% as singletons. Sample: naive CD4+ T cells sorted from blood. Subset of the sample: CD45RA+ positively selected. These receptors all come from a man aged 30-40 years in good health.

V gene TRBV7-8 combines with J gene TRBJ1-5; D is unclear. Germline CDR1 is SGHVS and CDR2 is FQNEAQ. V was shortened by 4 bases and J by 3 bases, with 10 bases between the two germline ends. The CDR3 is 14 residues long. CDR3 sequence reads: CASSSDTHNQPQHF. The DNA for the CDR3 is TGTGCCAGCAGCTCCGACACCCACAATCAGCCCCAGCATTTT.

The rearrangement joins TRBV5-4 to TRBJ1-2; the D gene is possibly TRBD1 (5 bases). Germline V CDR1 and CDR2: SGHNT, YYREEE (reference sequence). V was trimmed by 0 bases and J by 8 bases, leaving 11 bases between them. There are 13 residues in the CDR3. The CDR3 region is CASSLVRRGGYTF. Here the CDR3 DNA reads TGTGCCAGCAGCTTGGTGAGGAGGGGAGGCTACACCTTC. Full variable domain (missing parts from reference TRBV5-4 and TRBJ1-2): ETGVTQSPTHLIKTRGQQVTLRCSSQSGHNTVSWYQQALGQGPQFIFQYYREEENGRGNFPPRFSGLQFPNYSSELNVNALELDDSALYLCASSLVRRGGYTFGSGTRLTVV.

The chain has TRBV27 and TRBJ1-1; D may be TRBD1 (5 bases). CDR1 is MNHEY, CDR2 SMNVEV, per germline (reference sequence). The CDR3 consists of 13 residues. The V and J ends lost 3 bases and 4 bases respectively, with 9 bases between them. CDR3: CASSFRRATEAFF. The DNA for the CDR3 is TGTGCCAGCAGTTTTCGCAGGGCCACTGAAGCTTTCTTT.

The chain has TRBV2 and TRBJ2-5; tentatively, D is TRBD2 (5 bases). Germline V gene data show CDR1 as SNHLY and CDR2 as FYNNEI. V was shortened by 4 bases and J by 0 bases, with 12 bases between the two germline ends. There are 15 residues in the CDR3. The CDR3 reads CASSVSGSYQETQYF. DNA for the CDR3: TGTGCCAGCAGTGTAAGCGGTTCGTACCAAGAGACCCAGTACTTC.

A word on this clone: The identical CDR3 is also encoded by other nucleotide sequences in the sample. This rearrangement joins TRBV28 to TRBJ2-7, with 8 nucleotides matching TRBD1. Germline CDR1 MDHEN, CDR2 SYDVKM. Trimming at V came to 2 bases and at J to 4 bases, leaving 4 bases not matched to a gene. The CDR3 has 14 residues. CDR3 sequence reads: CASSLRQGAYEQYF. CDR3 nucleotides: TGTGCCAGCAGTTTACGTCAGGGGGCATACGAGCAGTACTTC.

CDR3 DNA sequence: TGTGCCAGCAGCTTACAGAATGGCCTAATGAACACTGAAGCTTTCTTT. Protein sequence: CASSLQNGLMNTEAFF. The chain links TRBV7-8 to TRBJ1-1; unclear D gene. The germline V gene has CDR1 SGHVS and CDR2 FQNEAQ. Trimming left V 2 bases short and J 0 bases short, with 13 bases between. CDR3 length: 16 residues.

This clone occurred a few times. The chain recombines TRBV28 with TRBJ2-2, with D uncertain. Trimming took off 6 bases at V and 4 bases at J, with 12 bases between the two ends. Germline CDR1 MDHEN, CDR2 SYDVKM. This CDR3 is built from 14 residues. The CDR3 reads CASSQGPRTGELFF. CDR3 coding DNA: TGTGCCAGCAGCCAAGGACCCCGCACCGGGGAGCTGTTTTTT. The full variable domain, in which reference TRBV28 and TRBJ2-2 provide the parts outside the CDR3, is DVKVTQSSRYLVKRTGEKVFLECVQDMDHENMFWYRQDPGLGLRLIYFSYDVKMKEKGDIPEGYSVSREKKERFSLILESASTNQTSMYLCASSQGPRTGELFFGEGSRLTVL.

The chain combines TRBV7-9 with TRBJ2-2; perhaps TRBD2 as D (5 bases). Looked up from germline, CDR1 is SEHNR and CDR2 is FQNEAQ (reference sequence). The V end was cut by 5 bases, the J end by 7 bases, with 8 bases between. CDR3 length: 12 residues. The DNA for the CDR3 is TGTGCCAGCAGCATACTAGTCGGGGAGCTGTTTTTT. Protein product: CASSILVGELFF.

This clone appeared a single time. This chain joins TRBV20-1 and TRBJ2-5; no reliable D call. Trimming pared 6 bases from V and 2 bases from J, leaving 7 bases between. Germline CDR1 reads DFQATT; CDR2 reads SNEGSKA (reference sequence). This CDR3 has 11 residues. CDR3 protein: CSANTQETQYF. CDR3 DNA sequence: TGCAGTGCGAATACGCAAGAGACCCAGTACTTC.